One sample yielded the 10 T cell receptor beta chains listed below, sequenced in a study of T cells in Graves' hyperthyroidism and ophthalmopathy. TCR beta CDR3 regions were amplified from RNA transcripts. The TCR CDR3 first-round RT-PCR relied on the HTBI primer set. One entry per CDR3 protein results from TCRdb running MiXCR on the multiplex PCR reads. The repertoire holds about 710,000 distinct CDR3 sequences, with roughly 17% as singletons. The sample was blood. The receptors come from a man aged 18 to 30 with Graves' hyperthyroidism.

This clonotype has ten or more counts. The rearrangement joins TRBV6-1 to TRBJ1-5; 7 positions match TRBD1. The CDR3 has 18 residues. V was pared by 6 bases and J by 4 bases, with 18 bases of the junction left unmatched. CDR1 is MNHNS, CDR2 SASEGT, per germline. This CDR3 is CASRDPTGPIVRNQPQHF. The CDR3 DNA reads as TGTGCCAGCAGAGACCCGACAGGGCCTATCGTCAGGAATCAGCCCCAGCATTTT.

The count of this clonotype is one. This sequence joins TRBV19 and TRBJ2-5; 8 bases line up with TRBD2. The V segment lost 3 bases and the J segment 3 bases; nucleotides outside the gene matches: 9. Germline values: CDR1 LNHDA, CDR2 SQIVND (reference sequence). The CDR3 covers 16 residues. This CDR3 reads CASSMRAGAPKETQYF. The CDR3 DNA reads TGTGCCAGTAGTATGCGAGCGGGAGCCCCGAAAGAGACCCAGTACTTC.

The table lists this clonotype with a few counts. The rearrangement joins TRBV27 to TRBJ1-2; no clear D gene. V was shortened by 2 bases and J by 8 bases, with 21 bases between the two germline ends. This CDR3 is built from 16 residues. CDR1 is MNHEY and CDR2 is SMNVEV in the germline V gene (reference sequence). CDR3 DNA sequence: TGTGCCAGCAGTTTAACATATGGCCGGTCGCTTTCCGGCTACACCTTC. Its protein product is CASSLTYGRSLSGYTF.

In its sample, this clonotype was seen many times. The chain recombines TRBV20-1 with TRBJ2-4; D is perhaps TRBD2 (6 bases). This CDR3 contains 13 residues. Per the germline V gene, CDR1 is DFQATT and CDR2 is SNEGSKA (reference sequence). Trimming pared 5 bases from V and 3 bases from J, leaving 11 bases between. The CDR3 sequence: CSARRGSKNIQYF. DNA for the CDR3: TGCAGTGCTCGGAGGGGCAGCAAAAACATTCAGTACTTC.

This chain uses TRBV6-1 with TRBJ2-2, with D unresolved. V shed 8 bases and J shed 5 bases, with 15 bases lying between them. Looked up from germline, CDR1 is MNHNS and CDR2 is SASEGT. This CDR3 region has 14 residues. CDR3 bases: TGTGCCAGCGGCAGGCCACGGAATACCGGGGAGCTGTTTTTT. It specifies CASGRPRNTGELFF.

CDR3 loop: CAWIKIKGGLANTGELFF. In DNA, the CDR3 is TGTGCCTGGATAAAAATAAAGGGGGGACTAGCGAACACCGGGGAGCTGTTTTTT. The V and J genes are TRBV30 and TRBJ2-2, with TRBD2 identical over 8 bases. Germline V gene data show CDR1 as GTSNPN and CDR2 as SVGIG (reference sequence). J was trimmed by 0 bases and V by 4 bases; bases with no gene match: 13. This CDR3 region has 18 residues.

This clonotype turned up a few times. The V and J genes are TRBV9 and TRBJ2-1, with a possible D match to TRBD2 (6 bases). The ends were cut back, 4 bases at V and 4 bases at J, with 15 bases in the middle. Germline V gene sequence: CDR1 SGDLS, CDR2 YYNGEE. This CDR3 has 15 amino acids. CDR3 DNA sequence: TGTGCCAGCAGCCCTCTGGCGGGGATATACAATGAGCAGTTCTTC. It yields the protein CASSPLAGIYNEQFF.

This clonotype was recorded a few times. This CDR3 reads CSDRSPLHF. CDR3 DNA: TGCAGCGACCGATCACCCCTCCACTTT. This chain joins TRBV29-1 and TRBJ1-6; D is uncertain. The V and J ends lost 7 bases and 10 bases respectively, with 5 bases between them. Germline lookup yields CDR1 SQVTM and CDR2 ANQGSEA. The CDR3 extends over 9 amino acids. The variable domain in full, with the rest retrieved from reference TRBV29-1 and TRBJ1-6, is SAVISQKPSRDICQRGTSLTIQCQVDSQVTMMFWYRQQPGQSLTLIATANQGSEATYESGFVIDKFPISRPNLTFSTLTVSNMSPEDSSIYLCSDRSPLHFGNGTRLTVT.

This clonotype was detected a few times. This chain joins TRBV2 and TRBJ2-2; D is unresolved. Germline assignment: CDR1 SNHLY and CDR2 FYNNEI. This CDR3 comprises 13 residues. V lost 4 bases, J lost 5 bases, and 8 bases lay in between. The CDR3 region is CASSGASTGELFF. The CDR3 DNA is TGTGCCAGCAGTGGTGCCTCGACCGGGGAGCTGTTTTTT.

There are a few counts of this clonotype. Here the CDR3 reads CASRLREGIQYF. The CDR3, as DNA: TGTGCCAGCAGACTTCGAGAGGGCATTCAGTACTTC. The chain uses TRBV28 and TRBJ2-4; perhaps TRBD2 as D (5 bases). Germline V gives CDR1 MDHEN, CDR2 SYDVKM. This CDR3 is built from 12 residues. Between the trimmed V and J ends, which lost 6 bases and 9 bases, there was a span of 12 bases.